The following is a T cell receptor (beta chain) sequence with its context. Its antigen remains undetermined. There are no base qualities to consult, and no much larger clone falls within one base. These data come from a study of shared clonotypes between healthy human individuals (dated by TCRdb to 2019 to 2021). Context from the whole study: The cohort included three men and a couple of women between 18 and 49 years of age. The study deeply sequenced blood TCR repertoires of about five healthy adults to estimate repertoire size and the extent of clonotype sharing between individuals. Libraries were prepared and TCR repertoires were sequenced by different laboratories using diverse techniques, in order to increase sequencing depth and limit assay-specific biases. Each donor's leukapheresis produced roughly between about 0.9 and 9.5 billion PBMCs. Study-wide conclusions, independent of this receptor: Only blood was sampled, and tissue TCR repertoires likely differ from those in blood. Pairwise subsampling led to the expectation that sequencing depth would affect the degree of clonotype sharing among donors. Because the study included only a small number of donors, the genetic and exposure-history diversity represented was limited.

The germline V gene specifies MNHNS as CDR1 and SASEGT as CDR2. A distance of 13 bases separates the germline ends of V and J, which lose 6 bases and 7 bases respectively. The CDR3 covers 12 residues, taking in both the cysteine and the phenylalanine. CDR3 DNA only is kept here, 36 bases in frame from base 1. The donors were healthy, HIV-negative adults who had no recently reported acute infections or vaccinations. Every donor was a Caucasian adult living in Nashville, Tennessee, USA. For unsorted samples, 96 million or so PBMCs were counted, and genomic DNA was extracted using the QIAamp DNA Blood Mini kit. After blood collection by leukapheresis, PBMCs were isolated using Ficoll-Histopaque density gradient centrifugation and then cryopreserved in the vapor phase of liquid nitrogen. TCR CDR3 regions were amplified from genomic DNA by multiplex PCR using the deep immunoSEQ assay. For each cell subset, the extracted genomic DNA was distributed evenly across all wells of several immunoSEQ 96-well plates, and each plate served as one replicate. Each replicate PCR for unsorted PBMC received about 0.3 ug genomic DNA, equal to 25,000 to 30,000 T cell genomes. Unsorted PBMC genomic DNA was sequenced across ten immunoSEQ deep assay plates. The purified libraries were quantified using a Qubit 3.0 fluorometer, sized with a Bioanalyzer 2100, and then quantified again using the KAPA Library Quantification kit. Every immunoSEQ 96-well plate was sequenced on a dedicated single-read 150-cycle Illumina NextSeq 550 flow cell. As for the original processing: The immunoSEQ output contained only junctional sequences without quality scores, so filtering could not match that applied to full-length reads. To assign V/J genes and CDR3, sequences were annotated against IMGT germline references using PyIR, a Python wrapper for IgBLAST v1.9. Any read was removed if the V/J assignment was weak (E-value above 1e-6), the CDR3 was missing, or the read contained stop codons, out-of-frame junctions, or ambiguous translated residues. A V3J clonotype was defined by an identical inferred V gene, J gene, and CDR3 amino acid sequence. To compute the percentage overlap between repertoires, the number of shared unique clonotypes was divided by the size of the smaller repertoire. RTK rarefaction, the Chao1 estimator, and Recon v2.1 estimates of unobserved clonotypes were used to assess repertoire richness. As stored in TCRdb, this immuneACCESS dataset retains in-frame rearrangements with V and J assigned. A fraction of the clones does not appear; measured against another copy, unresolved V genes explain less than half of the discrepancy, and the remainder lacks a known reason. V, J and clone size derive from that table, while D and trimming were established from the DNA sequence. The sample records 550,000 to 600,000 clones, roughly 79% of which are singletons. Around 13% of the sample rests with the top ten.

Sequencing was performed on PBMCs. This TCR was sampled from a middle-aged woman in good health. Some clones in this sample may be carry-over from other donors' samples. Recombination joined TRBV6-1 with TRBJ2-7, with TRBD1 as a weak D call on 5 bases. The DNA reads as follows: TGTGCCAGCAGAATAGACAGACAAGAGCAGTACTTC. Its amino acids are CASRIDRQEQYF.